These 18 T cell receptor beta chains came from one sample sequenced in a study of regulatory T cells in long-lasting Graves disease. Arm-PCR of CDR3 regions and iRepertoire HTBI primers were used to build TCR beta libraries. TCRdb reprocessed the multiplex PCR reads with MiXCR, giving one entry per CDR3 protein. The profile shows 700,000 or so distinct CDR3 sequences, about 32% of them singletons. This sample's time point: persistent/refractory GD, antithyroid drugs over 5 years with positive TRAb. Isolated PBMC RNA provided the starting material for the TCR library. Sequenced material: peripheral blood mononuclear cells (PBMCs), taken when the disease was refractory, from a patient treated with antithyroid drugs. These receptors all stem from a female donor with Graves disease.

At least ten counts were recorded for this clonotype. The chain has TRBV7-2 and TRBJ1-2, with TRBD1 identical over 8 bases. Unmatched junction bases numbered 4, after V lost 0 bases and J lost 4 bases. The germline CDR1 and CDR2 sequences are SGHTA and FQGNSA. The CDR3 has 15 amino acids. DNA for the CDR3: TGTGCCAGCAGCTTAGCCGGGACAGGTTCCTATGGCTACACCTTC. Its translation: CASSLAGTGSYGYTF.

The V call is TRBV9, the J call TRBJ2-5; 10 bases map to TRBD2. Trimming at V came to 0 bases and at J to 0 bases, leaving 11 bases not matched to a gene. The CDR3 is made up of 19 amino acids. The germline V gene has CDR1 SGDLS and CDR2 YYNGEE. CDR3 in amino acids: CASSVGRGVGLAYQETQYF. CDR3 nucleotides: TGTGCCAGCAGCGTAGGAAGGGGAGTGGGACTAGCGTACCAAGAGACCCAGTACTTC.

This chain joins TRBV29-1 and TRBJ2-3; the D is unclear. In germline, CDR1 is SQVTM, CDR2 ANQGSEA. CDR3 size: 10 residues. Trimming left V 7 bases short and J 3 bases short, with 5 bases between. The DNA for the CDR3 is TGCAGCGGTAAGACAGATACGCAGTATTTT. Amino acid sequence: CSGKTDTQYF.

This chain joins TRBV5-1 and TRBJ1-2; a possible D gene is TRBD1 (5 bases). This CDR3 has 16 amino acids. CDR1 is SGHRS, CDR2 YFSETQ, per germline. Trimming took off 0 bases at V and 4 bases at J, with 16 bases between the two ends. DNA for the CDR3: TGCGCCAGCAGCTTGGGCTGGGCAGGGATGGGCTATGGCTACACCTTC. It specifies CASSLGWAGMGYGYTF.

There are many counts of this clonotype. The chain joins TRBV12-3 or TRBV12-4 to TRBJ1-1; 7 bases line up with TRBD1. J lost 3 bases, V lost 4 bases, and 5 bases had no gene match. This CDR3 comprises 14 residues. The CDR3 loop is CASSSGTDDTEAFF. CDR3 DNA: TGTGCCAGCAGTTCTGGGACAGATGACACTGAAGCTTTCTTT.

The rearrangement links TRBV20-1 to TRBJ2-2, with 9 bases identical to TRBD2. V was clipped by 0 bases and J by 1 base; unmatched bases: 9. CDR3 size: 18 residues. The germline V gene encodes CDR1 DFQATT and CDR2 SNEGSKA (reference sequence). CDR3 loop: CSARDETSGTENTGELFF. In DNA, the CDR3 is TGCAGTGCTAGAGATGAGACTAGCGGTACTGAGAACACCGGGGAGCTGTTTTTT.

In this sample, this clonotype turned up a few times. This chain links TRBV12-3 or TRBV12-4 with TRBJ1-5; unclear D gene. The CDR3 spans 15 residues. V lost 6 bases to trimming and J lost 0 bases, with 12 bases between them. The CDR3 loop reads CASREDRVSNQPQHF. CDR3 coding DNA: TGTGCCAGCAGGGAAGATAGGGTTAGCAATCAGCCCCAGCATTTT.

This clonotype was found a few times. This rearrangement joins TRBV12-3 or TRBV12-4 to TRBJ1-4, with D possibly TRBD1 on 6 matching bases. The CDR3 totals 17 residues. V lost 2 bases to trimming and J lost 7 bases, with 20 bases between them. For the CDR3, the DNA is TGTGCCAGCAGTTTATGGAGAGGGACTACCAGGGGTGAAAAACTGTTTTTT. This codes for CASSLWRGTTRGEKLFF.

This clonotype has a handful of counts. V is TRBV2 and J is TRBJ1-5, with 9 bases fitting TRBD1. The CDR3 spans 14 residues. With 4 bases clipped from V and 7 bases from J, the junction kept 5 bases outside the gene matches. Germline CDR1 reads SNHLY; CDR2 reads FYNNEI. The CDR3 DNA reads as TGTGCCAGCAGTGGACGACAGGGGGGACAGCCCCAGCATTTT. It translates to CASSGRQGGQPQHF.

This clonotype showed up just a few times. The junction and the germline gene differ at one end; a read error may be behind it. The J gene is TRBJ2-4, the V gene TRBV3-1, with D possibly matching TRBD2 (6 bases). The CDR3 runs to 13 residues. Germline V CDR1 and CDR2: LGHDT, YNNKEL (reference sequence). CDR3 coding DNA: TGTGCCAGCAGCCAAGAGGGCGGGACGCGTCTTAACTTC. This codes for CASSQEGGTRLNF.

This chain uses TRBV28 with TRBJ1-5; 11 bases agree with TRBD1. The CDR3 length is 15 residues. Germline loops: CDR1 MDHEN, CDR2 SYDVKM. The J segment lost 7 bases and the V segment lost 3 bases, leaving 5 bases of the junction unmatched. Written as DNA, the CDR3 is TGTGCCAGCAGTTTGAGGGGACAGGGGGAGCAGCCCCAGCATTTT. It yields the protein CASSLRGQGEQPQHF.

At least ten counts were recorded for this clonotype. J is TRBJ2-5 and V is TRBV11-2; D unclear. Trimming took 6 bases from V and 6 from J, leaving 8 bases between them. The CDR3 contains 11 residues. From germline, CDR1 is SGHAT and CDR2 FQNNGV. The CDR3 spells CASRFGQTQYF. The CDR3 nucleotides read TGTGCCAGCAGGTTTGGGCAGACCCAGTACTTC.

This clonotype was observed many times. J is TRBJ2-7 and V is TRBV6-1, with 7 bases aligning to TRBD1. From germline, CDR1 is MNHNS and CDR2 SASEGT. V gave up 11 bases and J gave up 4 bases; unmatched junction bases: 8. This CDR3 region has 12 residues. The DNA of the CDR3 is TGTGCCGGCGAAGACAGGGAGTACGAGCAGTACTTC. Residues: CAGEDREYEQYF.

The chain couples TRBV7-2 to TRBJ1-2; 9 bases line up with TRBD1. With 2 bases clipped from V and 6 bases from J, the junction kept 7 bases outside the gene matches. The CDR3 runs to 15 residues. The germline V gene encodes CDR1 SGHTA and CDR2 FQGNSA. The CDR3 loop reads CASSLLQQGADGYTF. The CDR3 DNA is TGTGCCAGCAGCTTACTTCAACAGGGGGCGGATGGCTACACCTTC.

The table lists this clonotype with a count of one. The chain uses TRBV15 and TRBJ1-6; D is possibly TRBD1 (5 bases). CDR3 length equals 15 residues. Trimming removed 0 bases from V and 8 bases from J, with 11 bases in between. From germline, CDR1 is LNHNV and CDR2 YYDKDF (reference sequence). In DNA form, the CDR3 reads TGTGCCACCAGCAGAGACCAGGGAGGCTATTCACCCCTCCACTTT. Its translation: CATSRDQGGYSPLHF.

As DNA, the CDR3 is TGTGCCATCAGTGAGTCTCGAGGGGTTAGCTCTGGAAACACCATATATTTT. Translating gives CAISESRGVSSGNTIYF. The V and J genes are TRBV10-3 and TRBJ1-3, with D possibly being TRBD1 (5 bases). Per the germline V gene, CDR1 is ENHRY and CDR2 is SYGVKD. The CDR3 is 17 residues long. The V end was cut by 0 bases, the J end by 0 bases, with 12 bases between.

This chain uses TRBV7-9 with TRBJ1-2; D call uncertain. CDR1 and CDR2 (germline): SEHNR, FQNEAQ (reference sequence). Trimming removed 1 base at V and 8 bases at J, with 8 bases between. The CDR3 is made up of 12 amino acids. As DNA, the CDR3 is TGTGCCAGCAGCTTAGTGGATAGCGGCTACACCTTC. Its protein product is CASSLVDSGYTF.

In this sample, this clonotype turned up a few times. The rearrangement links TRBV11-2 to TRBJ2-7; 8 nucleotides align to TRBD2. The V segment lost 5 bases and the J segment 7 bases; nucleotides outside the gene matches: 13. The CDR3 is made up of 15 amino acids. Germline loops: CDR1 SGHAT, CDR2 FQNNGV. The CDR3 coding sequence is TGTGCCAGCAGCCCCTCCAGCGGCGGGAGGCGGGAGCAGTACTTC. Protein: CASSPSSGGRREQYF.